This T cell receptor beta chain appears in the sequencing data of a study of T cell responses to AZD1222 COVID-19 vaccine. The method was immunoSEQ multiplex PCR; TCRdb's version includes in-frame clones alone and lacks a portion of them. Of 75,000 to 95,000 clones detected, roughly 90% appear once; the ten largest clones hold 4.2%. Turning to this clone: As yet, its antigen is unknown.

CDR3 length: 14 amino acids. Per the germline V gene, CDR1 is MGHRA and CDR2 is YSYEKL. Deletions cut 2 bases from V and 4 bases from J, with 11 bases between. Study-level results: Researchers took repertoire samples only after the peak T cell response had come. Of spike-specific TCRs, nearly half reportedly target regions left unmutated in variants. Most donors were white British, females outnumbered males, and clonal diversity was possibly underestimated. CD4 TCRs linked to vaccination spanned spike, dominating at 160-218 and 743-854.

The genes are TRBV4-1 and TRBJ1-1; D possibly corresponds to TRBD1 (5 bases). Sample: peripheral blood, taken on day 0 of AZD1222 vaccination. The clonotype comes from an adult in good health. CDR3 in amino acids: CASSQPGRGTEAFF. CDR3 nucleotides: TGCGCCAGCAGCCAACCCGGGAGGGGCACTGAAGCTTTCTTT.